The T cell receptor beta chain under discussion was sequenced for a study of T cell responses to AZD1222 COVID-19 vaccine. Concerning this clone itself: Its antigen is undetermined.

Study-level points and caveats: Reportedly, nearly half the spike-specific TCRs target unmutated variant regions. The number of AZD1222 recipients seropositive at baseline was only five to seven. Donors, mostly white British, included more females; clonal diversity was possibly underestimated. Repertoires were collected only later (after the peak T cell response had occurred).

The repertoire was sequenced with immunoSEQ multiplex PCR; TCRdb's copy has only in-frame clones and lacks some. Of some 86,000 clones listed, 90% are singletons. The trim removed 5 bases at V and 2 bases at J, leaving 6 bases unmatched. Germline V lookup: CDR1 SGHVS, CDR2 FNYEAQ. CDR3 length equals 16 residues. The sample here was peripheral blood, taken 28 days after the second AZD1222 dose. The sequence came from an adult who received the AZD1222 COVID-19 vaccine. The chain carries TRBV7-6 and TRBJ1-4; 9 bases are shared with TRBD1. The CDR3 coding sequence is TGTGCCAGCAGCCCCGGGACAGGGACCACTAATGAAAAACTGTTTTTT. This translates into CASSPGTGTTNEKLFF. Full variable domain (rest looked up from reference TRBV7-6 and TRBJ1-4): GAGVSQSPRYKVTKRGQDVALRCDPISGHVSLYWYRQALGQGPEFLTYFNYEAQQDKSGLPNDRFSAERPEGSISTLTIQRTEQRDSAMYRCASSPGTGTTNEKLFFGSGTQLSVL.